A selection of T cell receptor beta chains follows, all from one sample in a study of cytomegalovirus exposure and HLA in healthy donors. TCRdb's copy holds only in-frame clones and misses some; the assay was immunoSEQ multiplex PCR. The repertoire holds around 77,000 clones, with approximately 80% as singletons. The specimen sequenced was PBMCs. All receptors come from a man between 35 and 55 years old in good health and CMV-seronegative. Each CDR3 is given with its conserved first and last residue. A D gene is named only where the DNA matches it firmly. Clone sizes are given selectively: once, few, many, or a class where the clone is expanded.

abundance: NA; j_gene: TRBJ1-2; v_gene: TRBV9; d_gene: NA; CDR3aa: CASSAETGTLGDGYTF; CDR3nt: TGTGCCAGCAGCGCCGAAACGGGGACTCTCGGGGACGGCTACACCTTC
abundance: medium-sized; j_gene: TRBJ1-4; v_gene: TRBV4-1; d_gene: NA; CDR3aa: CASSPLRGEKLFF; CDR3nt: TGCGCCAGCAGCCCCCTTAGGGGCGAAAAACTGTTTTTT
abundance: NA; j_gene: TRBJ2-1; v_gene: TRBV9; d_gene: TRBD1; CDR3aa: CASSVGQGASPYNEQFF; CDR3nt: TGTGCCAGCAGCGTAGGTCAGGGGGCGAGCCCCTACAATGAGCAGTTCTTC
abundance: NA; j_gene: TRBJ1-1; v_gene: TRBV4-1; d_gene: NA; CDR3aa: CASSQGHAGGTEAFF; CDR3nt: TGCGCCAGCAGCCAAGGGCACGCCGGAGGGACTGAAGCTTTCTTT
abundance: NA; j_gene: TRBJ1-2; v_gene: TRBV6-1; d_gene: NA; CDR3aa: CASSERPGIDTHYGYTF; CDR3nt: TGTGCCAGCAGTGAAAGGCCGGGAATCGACACCCACTATGGCTACACCTTC
abundance: NA; j_gene: TRBJ1-2; v_gene: TRBV19; d_gene: NA; CDR3aa: CASSIRTEAGNYGYTF; CDR3nt: TGTGCCAGTAGTATTCGGACAGAGGCGGGTAACTATGGCTACACCTTC
abundance: NA; j_gene: TRBJ2-7; v_gene: TRBV4-2; d_gene: NA; CDR3aa: CASSQERDNGWYEQYF; CDR3nt: TGTGCCAGCAGCCAAGAAAGGGACAACGGTTGGTACGAGCAGTACTTC
abundance: NA; j_gene: TRBJ1-1; v_gene: TRBV4-2; d_gene: TRBD1; CDR3aa: CASSQVPGQAREAFF; CDR3nt: TGTGCCAGCAGCCAAGTCCCTGGACAGGCTAGAGAAGCTTTCTTT
abundance: NA; j_gene: TRBJ2-5; v_gene: TRBV15; d_gene: NA; CDR3aa: CATSRRTGGSQETQYF; CDR3nt: TGTGCCACCAGCAGGAGAACGGGGGGCTCCCAAGAGACCCAGTACTTC
abundance: few; j_gene: TRBJ2-7; v_gene: TRBV2; d_gene: TRBD2; CDR3aa: CASSVKSGGLLSSYEQYF; CDR3nt: TGTGCCAGCAGTGTCAAAAGCGGGGGGCTCCTTAGCTCCTACGAGCAGTACTTC
abundance: NA; j_gene: TRBJ1-2; v_gene: TRBV5-8; d_gene: TRBD1; CDR3aa: CASSLDREMDGYTF; CDR3nt: TGTGCCAGCAGCCTCGACAGGGAAATGGATGGCTACACCTTC
abundance: NA; j_gene: TRBJ2-1; v_gene: TRBV15; d_gene: TRBD2; CDR3aa: CATSRDRLAGENEQFF; CDR3nt: TGTGCCACCAGCAGAGATAGGCTAGCGGGGGAGAATGAGCAGTTCTTC
abundance: NA; j_gene: TRBJ2-7; v_gene: TRBV19; d_gene: NA; CDR3aa: CASSFTGTPRNYEQYF; CDR3nt: TGTGCCAGTAGTTTCACCGGGACTCCGAGAAACTACGAGCAGTACTTC
abundance: NA; j_gene: TRBJ1-2; v_gene: TRBV30; d_gene: NA; CDR3aa: CAWTAGNAYGYTF; CDR3nt: TGTGCCTGGACGGCAGGGAATGCCTATGGCTACACCTTC
abundance: NA; j_gene: TRBJ1-1; v_gene: TRBV7-6; d_gene: NA; CDR3aa: CASSLAVLGTMDFF; CDR3nt: TGTGCCAGCAGCTTAGCCGTGTTAGGGACTATGGATTTCTTT
abundance: NA; j_gene: TRBJ1-1; v_gene: TRBV7-9; d_gene: TRBD1; CDR3aa: CSSSPVWTGMNTEAFF; CDR3nt: TGTTCCAGCAGCCCGGTCTGGACAGGGATGAACACTGAAGCTTTCTTT
abundance: NA; j_gene: TRBJ2-5; v_gene: TRBV7-9; d_gene: NA; CDR3aa: CASSLERREVKTQYF; CDR3nt: TGTGCCAGCAGCTTAGAGCGCAGGGAGGTGAAGACCCAGTACTTC
abundance: NA; j_gene: TRBJ1-2; v_gene: TRBV27; d_gene: NA; CDR3aa: CASSLLDSSGGYTF; CDR3nt: TGTGCCAGCAGTTTACTGGATTCCTCAGGAGGCTACACCTTC